Below are 23 T cell receptor beta chains sequenced from a single sample in a study of cytomegalovirus exposure and HLA in healthy donors. Produced via immunoSEQ multiplex PCR; TCRdb's table is partial and in-frame only. The repertoire holds about 240,000 clones, approximately 86% seen once, with around 1.3% in the top ten. Source material: PBMCs. These receptors originate from a woman between 25 and 40 years old in good health and CMV-seropositive.

The chain combines TRBV6-1 with TRBJ2-1; 8 positions match TRBD2. J lost 2 bases, V lost 0 bases, and 6 bases had no gene match. CDR3 length: 17 residues. CDR1 MNHNS and CDR2 SASEGT come from the germline V gene. The CDR3 DNA sequence: TGTGCCAGCAGTGAAGCCCCGGCTAGCGGGCCCTACAATGAGCAGTTCTTC. Translation: CASSEAPASGPYNEQFF.

The chain couples TRBV4-2 to TRBJ2-5; tentatively, D is TRBD2 (5 bases). V was clipped by 4 bases and J by 5 bases, with 17 bases between them. This CDR3 region has 15 residues. The germline V gene encodes CDR1 LGHNA and CDR2 YNFKEQ. The CDR3 DNA sequence: TGTGCCAGCAGCCCCTTTGATAGCGTTGGGGAGACCCAGTACTTC. Protein: CASSPFDSVGETQYF.

CDR3 nucleotide sequence: TGTGCCAGCAGTACCCTAGTCGCTCTGGAGGACACCATATATTTT. The encoded protein is CASSTLVALEDTIYF. The chain links TRBV6-5 to TRBJ1-3; no definite D call. V was trimmed by 5 bases and J by 8 bases, leaving 19 bases between them. The germline gives CDR1 MNHEY, CDR2 SVGAGI. This CDR3 region has 15 residues.

The chain employs TRBV14 and TRBJ2-7; D is unclear. The CDR3 is made up of 12 amino acids. Germline V gene sequence: CDR1 SGHDN, CDR2 FVKESK. Trimming shortened V by 4 bases and J by 0 bases, and 4 bases separated the two germline ends. CDR3 sequence reads: CASSLYSYEQYF. CDR3 DNA sequence: TGTGCCAGCAGCCTATACTCCTACGAGCAGTACTTC.

This clone appeared once. CDR3 nucleotide sequence: TGTGCCTGTTCGACCGGGGGAACTGGAAACACCATATATTTT. Translation: CACSTGGTGNTIYF. This rearrangement joins TRBV30 to TRBJ1-3, with a weak D call TRBD1 (5 bases). Germline V lookup: CDR1 GTSNPN, CDR2 SVGIG (reference sequence). The CDR3 covers 14 residues. The V end was cut by 6 bases, the J end by 2 bases, with 14 bases between.

The V gene is TRBV9, the J gene TRBJ2-7; unclear D gene. The germline gives CDR1 SGDLS, CDR2 YYNGEE. The CDR3 runs 13 residues. Trimming cost V 3 bases and J 0 bases, with 7 bases left between them. CDR3: CASSATASYEQYF. CDR3 nucleotide sequence: TGTGCCAGCAGCGCAACAGCCTCCTACGAGCAGTACTTC.

V usage is TRBV7-8 and J usage is TRBJ2-1; TRBD2 aligns across 8 bases. J was trimmed by 10 bases and V by 0 bases; bases with no gene match: 11. Germline values: CDR1 SGHVS, CDR2 FQNEAQ. The CDR3 has 16 amino acids. This CDR3 is CASSLALTGRGGEQFF. The CDR3 coding sequence is TGTGCCAGCAGCTTAGCGTTAACCGGGAGGGGGGGCGAGCAGTTCTTC.

The rearrangement links TRBV6-5 to TRBJ2-5; tentative D call: TRBD1 (5 bases). The CDR3 contains 15 residues. Germline CDR1 MNHEY, CDR2 SVGAGI. V was clipped by 0 bases and J by 0 bases, with 8 bases between them. The CDR3 DNA is TGTGCCAGCAGTTACTCAGGACACAACCAAGAGACCCAGTACTTC. Protein product: CASSYSGHNQETQYF.

This chain connects TRBV19 to TRBJ1-1, with a tentative D call TRBD1 (5 bases). The ends were cut back, 4 bases at V and 0 bases at J, with 12 bases in the middle. The CDR3 loop spans 15 amino acids. Germline V lookup: CDR1 LNHDA, CDR2 SQIVND (reference sequence). CDR3 in amino acids: CASSRLKQVNTEAFF. The CDR3 DNA is TGTGCCAGTAGTAGGTTAAAACAGGTGAACACTGAAGCTTTCTTT.

V gene TRBV11-2 combines with J gene TRBJ2-1, with 7 bases matching TRBD1. V shed 6 bases and J 8 bases; nucleotides not matched to a gene: 13. There are 15 residues in the CDR3. Germline values: CDR1 SGHAT, CDR2 FQNNGV. This CDR3 reads CASRTSGGVGHEQFF. The CDR3 DNA sequence: TGTGCCAGCAGAACCTCAGGGGGAGTAGGGCATGAGCAGTTCTTC.

This chain connects TRBV28 to TRBJ2-5; the match to TRBD1 covers 9 bases. With V trimmed by 4 bases and J by 3 bases, 0 bases remained unmatched. The CDR3 extends over 13 amino acids. Germline CDR1 and CDR2: MDHEN and SYDVKM. In DNA, the CDR3 is TGTGCCAGCAGTTGGGACAGGGAAGAGACCCAGTACTTC. Translation gives CASSWDREETQYF.

In its sample, this clone was seen once. V usage is TRBV6-6 and J usage is TRBJ2-1; 10 bases map to TRBD2. J lost 4 bases, V lost 6 bases, and 3 bases had no gene match. Germline V gives CDR1 MNHNY, CDR2 SVGAGI (reference sequence). The CDR3 totals 14 residues. The CDR3 sequence: CASREREGYNEQFF. CDR3 in DNA: TGTGCCAGCAGAGAGCGGGAGGGGTACAATGAGCAGTTCTTC.

The chain carries TRBV2 and TRBJ1-1; D call uncertain. V dropped 4 bases and J dropped 7 bases, with 4 bases sitting between them. Germline V gene sequence: CDR1 SNHLY, CDR2 FYNNEI. This CDR3 has 10 amino acids. The CDR3 region has the DNA TGTGCCAGCAGTGGAGTTGAAGCTTTCTTT. It encodes CASSGVEAFF. The full variable domain, rest sourced from reference TRBV2 and TRBJ1-1, is EPEVTQTPSHQVTQMGQEVILRCVPISNHLYFYWYRQILGQKVEFLVSFYNNEISEKSEIFDDQFSVERPDGSNFTLKIRSTKLEDSAMYFCASSGVEAFFGQGTRLTVV.

The rearrangement links TRBV5-6 to TRBJ1-4; 8 bases line up with TRBD1. CDR1 and CDR2 from the germline V gene are SGHDT and YYEEEE. The J segment lost 4 bases and the V segment lost 1 base, leaving 6 bases of the junction unmatched. The CDR3 sequence is 16 residues long. The CDR3 nucleotides are TGTGCCAGCAGCTTGATAGGAGACAGGGGTAATGAAAAACTGTTTTTT. It codes for CASSLIGDRGNEKLFF.

The V gene is TRBV4-2, the J gene TRBJ2-1, with 10 bases identical to TRBD2. The ends lost 0 bases at V and 3 bases at J; junction bases unmatched: 11. Germline V gene sequence: CDR1 LGHNA, CDR2 YNFKEQ. The CDR3 extends over 19 amino acids. DNA for the CDR3: TGTGCCAGCAGCCAAGAAAAGCGGGAGGGCCCAGGATACTACAATGAGCAGTTCTTC. Residues: CASSQEKREGPGYYNEQFF.

This clone was counted a single time. This chain uses TRBV27 with TRBJ1-1; 8 positions match TRBD1. With V trimmed by 6 bases and J by 2 bases, 5 bases remained unmatched. This CDR3 region has 14 residues. Germline V CDR1 and CDR2: MNHEY, SMNVEV (reference sequence). CDR3: CASRHRGYNTEAFF. The CDR3 DNA reads TGTGCCAGCAGGCACAGGGGGTATAACACTGAAGCTTTCTTT.

This chain uses TRBV6-6 with TRBJ1-2; 9 nucleotides align to TRBD1. The CDR3 is 15 residues long. Germline-derived CDR1 and CDR2 are MNHNY and SVGAGI (reference sequence). The trim removed 6 bases at V and 4 bases at J, leaving 9 bases unmatched. As DNA, the CDR3 is TGTGCCAGCAGCCCTATGACAGGGGGGGGCTATGGCTACACCTTC. Translated: CASSPMTGGGYGYTF.

V is TRBV6-4 and J is TRBJ2-3; 9 bases align to TRBD2. The trim removed 6 bases at V and 4 bases at J, leaving 2 bases unmatched. Germline V gene lookup returns CDR1 MRHNA and CDR2 SNTAGT. This CDR3 region has 13 residues. The CDR3 DNA follows: TGTGCCAGCAGAGGGACTAGCCCAGATACGCAGTATTTT. Residues: CASRGTSPDTQYF.

V usage is TRBV27 and J usage is TRBJ2-4; D is possibly TRBD1 (5 bases). This CDR3 is built from 15 residues. CDR1 MNHEY and CDR2 SMNVEV come from the germline V gene (reference sequence). Trimming removed 2 bases at V and 4 bases at J, with 12 bases between. As DNA, the CDR3 is TGTGCCAGCAGTTTAGCATTGACAGCAAAAAACATTCAGTACTTC. Its translation: CASSLALTAKNIQYF.

Only a few counts were recorded for this clone. The chain employs TRBV23-1 and TRBJ1-1, with D possibly matching TRBD1 (6 bases). TRBV23-1 is an ORF; its function is uncertain. V was trimmed by 9 bases and J by 4 bases, leaving 15 bases between them. The CDR3 is 13 amino acids. CDR3 sequence reads: CARGKKGGTEAFF. CDR3 nucleotides: TGCGCCAGGGGGAAGAAAGGGGGCACTGAAGCTTTCTTT.

The V call is TRBV5-8, the J call TRBJ2-5; D call uncertain. Trimming pared 4 bases from V and 7 bases from J, leaving 20 bases between. The CDR3 sequence is 15 residues long. Germline values: CDR1 SGHTS, CDR2 YDEGEE. CDR3 nucleotides: TGTGCCAGCAGCAACCTGGAACAACTACGACGGACCCAGTACTTC. Its protein is CASSNLEQLRRTQYF.

The chain links TRBV6-5 to TRBJ2-3, with TRBD2 identical over 9 bases. The V gene's germline CDR1 is MNHEY and CDR2 SVGAGI. The V gene end was trimmed by 5 bases and the J gene end by 4 bases; junction bases not matched to a gene: 4. CDR3 size: 14 residues. The CDR3 reads CASSVAGVSDTQYF. In DNA, the CDR3 is TGTGCCAGCAGTGTAGCGGGAGTATCAGATACGCAGTATTTT.

There are a few counts of this clone. This chain links TRBV27 with TRBJ1-2, with D perhaps matching TRBD1 (5 bases). The ends were cut back, 5 bases at V and 4 bases at J, with 8 bases in the middle. The CDR3 has 12 residues. Per the germline V gene, CDR1 is MNHEY and CDR2 is SMNVEV (reference sequence). CDR3 bases: TGTGCCAGCAGTGATCAGGGCTATGGCTACACCTTC. It yields the protein CASSDQGYGYTF.